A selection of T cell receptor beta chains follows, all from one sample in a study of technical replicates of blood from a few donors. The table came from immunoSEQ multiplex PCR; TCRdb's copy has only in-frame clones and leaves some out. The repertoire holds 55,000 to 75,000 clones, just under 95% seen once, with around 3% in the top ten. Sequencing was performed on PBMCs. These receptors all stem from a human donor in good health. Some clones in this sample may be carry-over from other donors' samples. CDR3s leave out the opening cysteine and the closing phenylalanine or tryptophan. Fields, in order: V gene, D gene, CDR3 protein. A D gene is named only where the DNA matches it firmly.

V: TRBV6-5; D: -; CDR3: ASSYSQGRNTEAF
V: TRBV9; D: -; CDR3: ASSAGPGSGNTIY
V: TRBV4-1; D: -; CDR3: ASSQDNAYSYEQY
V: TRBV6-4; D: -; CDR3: ASSDLPGMNTEAF
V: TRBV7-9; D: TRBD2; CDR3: ASSFLAGGRDTQY
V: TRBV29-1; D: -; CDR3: SAEATDTQY
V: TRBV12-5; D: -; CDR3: ASLGENYNEQF
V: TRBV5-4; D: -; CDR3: ASSWELETQY
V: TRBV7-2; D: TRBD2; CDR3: ASSISGGASKNIQY
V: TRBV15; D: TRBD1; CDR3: ATSRDRGGSHEQY
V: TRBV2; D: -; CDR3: ASRAFSQALGYGYT
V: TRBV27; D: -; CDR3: ASSLLNQETQY
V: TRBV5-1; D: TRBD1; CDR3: ASSLGGTGRYGYT
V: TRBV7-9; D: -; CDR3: ASSTETANTEAF
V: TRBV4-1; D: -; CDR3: ASSQESYGYNEQF
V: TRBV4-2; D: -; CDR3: ASSQGAVQETQY
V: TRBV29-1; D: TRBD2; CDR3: SARGGGGHEQY
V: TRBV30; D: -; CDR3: AWSVGGGPGDTQY
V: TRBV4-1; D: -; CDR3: ASSQVFLFEAF
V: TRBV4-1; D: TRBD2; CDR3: ASSPGLAGYEQY
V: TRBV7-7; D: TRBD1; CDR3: ASSLRGDRGMDTQY
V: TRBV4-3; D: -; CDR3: ASSQEGRRAF
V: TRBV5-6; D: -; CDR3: ASTGVTGELF
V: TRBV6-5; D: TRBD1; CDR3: ATKSGTGFSDTQY
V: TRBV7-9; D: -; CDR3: ASSLEGGTIY
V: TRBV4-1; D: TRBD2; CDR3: ASSRSGGVSYEQY